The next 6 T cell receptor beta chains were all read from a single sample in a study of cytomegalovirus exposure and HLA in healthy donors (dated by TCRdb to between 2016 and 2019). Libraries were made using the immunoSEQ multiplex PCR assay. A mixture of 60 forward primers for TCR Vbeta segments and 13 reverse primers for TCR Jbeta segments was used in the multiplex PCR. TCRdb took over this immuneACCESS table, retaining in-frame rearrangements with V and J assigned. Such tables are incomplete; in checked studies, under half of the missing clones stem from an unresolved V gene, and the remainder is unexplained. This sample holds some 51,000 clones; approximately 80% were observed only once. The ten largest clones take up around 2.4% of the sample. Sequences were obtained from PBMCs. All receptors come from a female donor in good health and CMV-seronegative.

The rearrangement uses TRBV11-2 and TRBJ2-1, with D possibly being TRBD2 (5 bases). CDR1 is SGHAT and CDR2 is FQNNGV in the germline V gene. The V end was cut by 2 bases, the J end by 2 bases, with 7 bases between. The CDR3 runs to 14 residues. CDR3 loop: CASSLRGTYNEQFF. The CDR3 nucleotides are TGTGCCAGCAGCTTACGGGGAACCTACAATGAGCAGTTCTTC.

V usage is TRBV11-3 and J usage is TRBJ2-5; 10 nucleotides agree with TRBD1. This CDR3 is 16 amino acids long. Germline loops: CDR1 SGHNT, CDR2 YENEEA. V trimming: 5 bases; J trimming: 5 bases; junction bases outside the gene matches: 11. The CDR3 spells CASSNRQGALKETQYF. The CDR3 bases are TGTGCCAGCAGCAACCGACAGGGGGCTTTGAAGGAGACCCAGTACTTC.

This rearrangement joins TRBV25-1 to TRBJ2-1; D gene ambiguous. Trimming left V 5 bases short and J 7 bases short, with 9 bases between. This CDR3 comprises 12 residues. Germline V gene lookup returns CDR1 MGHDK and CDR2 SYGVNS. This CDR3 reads CASSPYSNEQFF. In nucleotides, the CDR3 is TGTGCCAGCAGTCCCTATTCAAATGAGCAGTTCTTC.

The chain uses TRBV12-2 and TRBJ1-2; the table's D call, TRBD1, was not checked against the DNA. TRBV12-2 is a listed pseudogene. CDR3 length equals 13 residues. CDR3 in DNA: TGTGCAAGTCGCCTTGGACAGGGGGAAGGCTACACCTTC. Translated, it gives CASRLGQGEGYTF.

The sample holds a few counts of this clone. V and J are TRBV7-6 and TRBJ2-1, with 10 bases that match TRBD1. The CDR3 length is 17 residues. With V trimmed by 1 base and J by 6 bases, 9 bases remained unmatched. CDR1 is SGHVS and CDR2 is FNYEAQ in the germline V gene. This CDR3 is CASSLGRTGGRINEQFF. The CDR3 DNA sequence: TGTGCCAGCAGCTTAGGGCGGACAGGGGGACGGATCAATGAGCAGTTCTTC.

CDR3 in amino acids: CASSESRGQHNEQFF. The CDR3 bases are TGTGCCAGCAGTGAATCCCGCGGACAGCACAATGAGCAGTTCTTC. V gene TRBV2 combines with J gene TRBJ2-1; D possibly corresponds to TRBD1 (6 bases). The CDR3 is 15 amino acids. Germline loops: CDR1 SNHLY, CDR2 FYNNEI. The ends were cut back, 2 bases at V and 5 bases at J, with 13 bases in the middle.